One sample yielded the 10 T cell receptor beta chains listed below, sequenced in a study of T cell repertoires in cytomegalovirus infection. From the reads, TCRdb called clonotypes with MiXCR, one entry per CDR3 protein. The sample lists more than 400,000 distinct CDR3 sequences; less than 30% were seen once. The sample taken for sequencing was PBMCs. These receptors were taken from a human donor in good health (CMV status not recorded). Some clones in this sample may be carry-over from other donors' samples.

The chain links TRBV28 to TRBJ2-3; 10 positions agree with TRBD2. V gave up 5 bases and J gave up 3 bases; unmatched junction bases: 8. Germline loops: CDR1 MDHEN, CDR2 SYDVKM. The CDR3 totals 16 residues. As DNA, the CDR3 is TGTGCCAGCAGTGCTCCCGGGACTAGCGAAACAGATACGCAGTATTTT. Translated, it gives CASSAPGTSETDTQYF.

This clonotype was counted a few times. V usage is TRBV29-1 and J usage is TRBJ2-1, with 11 bases matching TRBD2. CDR1 is SQVTM and CDR2 is ANQGSEA in the germline V gene. Trimming at V came to 4 bases and at J to 6 bases, leaving 8 bases not matched to a gene. The CDR3 spans 15 residues. CDR3 protein: CSVGQVAGGPNEQFF. In nucleotides, the CDR3 is TGCAGCGTTGGACAGGTAGCGGGAGGGCCCAATGAGCAGTTCTTC.

This clonotype was observed a handful of times. The chain is built from TRBV5-4 and TRBJ2-7; 7 bases agree with TRBD1. The CDR3 has 13 residues. CDR1 is SGHNT, CDR2 YYREEE, per germline (reference sequence). V was clipped by 4 bases and J by 6 bases; unmatched bases: 7. The CDR3 spells CASSIDRVSEQYF. The CDR3, as DNA: TGTGCCAGCAGCATAGACAGGGTTAGCGAGCAGTACTTC.

This clonotype was counted between two and nine times. The gene calls are TRBV29-1 and TRBJ2-1; D possibly corresponds to TRBD2 (5 bases). CDR1 and CDR2 from the germline V gene are SQVTM and ANQGSEA. The CDR3 has 15 amino acids. V was clipped by 1 base and J by 1 base, with 11 bases between them. The CDR3 region is CSVEGGRSSYNEQFF. In DNA, the CDR3 is TGCAGCGTTGAAGGAGGGCGGTCGTCCTACAATGAGCAGTTCTTC.

About this clonotype: One junction end does not reproduce the germline sequence, and a read error may be involved. The chain is built from TRBV29-1 and TRBJ2-3; TRBD1 aligns across 8 bases. This CDR3 is 14 amino acids long. Germline V gene lookup returns CDR1 SQVTM and CDR2 ANQGSEA. The CDR3 sequence is CSAQGAVGTDMQYF. The CDR3 bases are TGCAGCGCCCAGGGGGCGGTAGGCACAGATATGCAGTATTTT.

The sample holds a few counts of this clonotype. This chain joins TRBV28 and TRBJ1-1; possible D gene TRBD1, 6 bases. V was shortened by 4 bases and J by 4 bases, with 22 bases between the two germline ends. The CDR3 has 17 amino acids. CDR1 and CDR2 (germline): MDHEN, SYDVKM. CDR3 residues: CASSSTGTGRRATEAFF. The CDR3 DNA sequence: TGTGCCAGCAGTTCAACCGGTACAGGGAGGCGGGCCACTGAAGCTTTCTTT. The whole variable domain, remainder taken from reference TRBV28 and TRBJ1-1, is DVKVTQSSRYLVKRTGEKVFLECVQDMDHENMFWYRQDPGLGLRLIYFSYDVKMKEKGDIPEGYSVSREKKERFSLILESASTNQTSMYLCASSSTGTGRRATEAFFGQGTRLTVV.

V usage is TRBV4-1 and J usage is TRBJ1-2, with D uncertain. From germline, CDR1 is MGHRA and CDR2 YSYEKL. The CDR3 length is 15 residues. V was cut by 4 bases and J by 0 bases, with 12 bases left in between. The CDR3 nucleotides are TGCGCCAGCAGCCTTACGGAGGAAACTAACTATGGCTACACCTTC. Protein sequence: CASSLTEETNYGYTF.

The rearrangement uses TRBV15 and TRBJ2-3; tentatively, D is TRBD2 (6 bases). CDR3 length: 16 amino acids. Germline assignment: CDR1 LNHNV and CDR2 YYDKDF (reference sequence). The V end lost 5 bases, the J end lost 2 bases, and 17 bases lay between the germline ends. The CDR3 DNA reads TGTGCCACCAGCGGGGGGATTAGCGGTTTCACAGATACGCAGTATTTT. Amino acid sequence: CATSGGISGFTDTQYF. Full variable domain (remainder filled in from reference TRBV15 and TRBJ2-3): DAMVIQNPRYQVTQFGKPVTLSCSQTLNHNVMYWYQQKSSQAPKLLFHYYDKDFNNEADTPDNFQSRRPNTSFCFLDIRSPGLGDTAMYLCATSGGISGFTDTQYFGPGTRLTVL.

This clonotype was counted a few times. V gene TRBV7-2 combines with J gene TRBJ1-1, with D maybe TRBD1 (6 bases). The V and J ends lost 5 bases and 4 bases respectively, with 11 bases between them. Per germline, CDR1 SGHTA and CDR2 FQGNSA. This CDR3 has 13 amino acids. The CDR3 here is CASSKGGSTEAFF. The CDR3 region has the DNA TGTGCCAGCAGCAAAGGGGGAAGCACTGAAGCTTTCTTT.

The sample holds many counts of this clonotype. This chain links TRBV7-2 with TRBJ2-4; tentative D call: TRBD1 (6 bases). From germline, CDR1 is SGHTA and CDR2 FQGNSA. Deletions cut 0 bases from V and 6 bases from J, with 12 bases between. The CDR3 runs to 15 residues. CDR3 protein: CASSLASIGGNIQYF. CDR3 nucleotides: TGTGCCAGCAGCTTAGCCTCCATAGGGGGAAACATTCAGTACTTC.